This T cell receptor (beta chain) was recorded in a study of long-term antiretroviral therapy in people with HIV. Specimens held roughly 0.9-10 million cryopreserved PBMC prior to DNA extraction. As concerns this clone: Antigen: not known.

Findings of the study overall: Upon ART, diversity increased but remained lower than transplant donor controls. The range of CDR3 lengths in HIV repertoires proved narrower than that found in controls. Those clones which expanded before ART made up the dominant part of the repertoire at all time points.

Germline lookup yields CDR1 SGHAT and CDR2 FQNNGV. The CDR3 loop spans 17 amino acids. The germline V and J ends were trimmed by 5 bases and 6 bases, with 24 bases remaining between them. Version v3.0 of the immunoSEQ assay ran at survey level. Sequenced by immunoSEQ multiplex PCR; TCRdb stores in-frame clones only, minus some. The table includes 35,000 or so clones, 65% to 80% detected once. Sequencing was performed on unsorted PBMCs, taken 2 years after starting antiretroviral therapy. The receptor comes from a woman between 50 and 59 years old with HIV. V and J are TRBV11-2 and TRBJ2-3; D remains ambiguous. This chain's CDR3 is CASSPNPELTRWDTQYF. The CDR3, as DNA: TGTGCCAGCAGCCCGAACCCCGAACTAACCCGGTGGGATACGCAGTATTTT.